This paragraph covers one T cell receptor (beta chain) sequence. The antigen is not known. The sample belongs to a study of blood T cells in healthy people across ages. Sample donors were healthy Caucasian individuals that came from Russia, aged 6 to 90. Then a second PCR, running about 6 to 12 cycles, was carried out with a sample-barcoded 5' primer and a J-beta primer mix. One entry per CDR3 protein results from TCRdb running MiXCR on the 5' RACE reads. The table lists 850,000 to 950,000 distinct CDR3 sequences, roughly 26% of them singletons. V gave up 1 base and J gave up 0 bases, with 12 bases separating them. Germline V gives CDR1 KGHSH, CDR2 LQKENI. The CDR3 consists of 16 residues. Findings of the study overall: Unknown donor CMV status possibly confounded expanded clonotype changes.

Sequences were obtained from blood. J is TRBJ1-1 and V is TRBV18; tentatively, D is TRBD1 (5 bases). This receptor was taken from an elderly woman in good health. The CDR3 region has the DNA TGTGCCAGCTCACCACGTTCAAAACAGGTGAACACTGAAGCTTTCTTT. Translated: CASSPRSKQVNTEAFF.